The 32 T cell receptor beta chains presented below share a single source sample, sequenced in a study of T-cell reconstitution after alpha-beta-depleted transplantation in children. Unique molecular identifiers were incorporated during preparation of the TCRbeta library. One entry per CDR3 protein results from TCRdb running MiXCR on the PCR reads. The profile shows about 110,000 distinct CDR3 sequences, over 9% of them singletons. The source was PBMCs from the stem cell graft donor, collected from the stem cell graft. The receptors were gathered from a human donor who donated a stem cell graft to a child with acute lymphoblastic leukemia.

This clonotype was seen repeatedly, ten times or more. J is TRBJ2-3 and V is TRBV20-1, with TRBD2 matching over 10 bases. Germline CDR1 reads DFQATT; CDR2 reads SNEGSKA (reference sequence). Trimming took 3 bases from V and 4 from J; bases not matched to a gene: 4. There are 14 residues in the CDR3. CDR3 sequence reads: CSASMLAGADTQYF. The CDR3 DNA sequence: TGCAGTGCTAGTATGCTAGCGGGAGCAGATACGCAGTATTTT.

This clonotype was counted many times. The CDR3 reads CATRGMGATTEAFF. The CDR3, as DNA: TGTGCCACCCGTGGGATGGGGGCAACCACTGAAGCTTTCTTT. The chain employs TRBV24-1 and TRBJ1-1; possibly TRBD1 for D (6 bases). The CDR3 loop spans 14 amino acids. Germline-derived CDR1 and CDR2 are KGHDR and SFDVKD. The V gene lost 9 bases and the J gene lost 4 bases, with 17 bases spanning the gap.

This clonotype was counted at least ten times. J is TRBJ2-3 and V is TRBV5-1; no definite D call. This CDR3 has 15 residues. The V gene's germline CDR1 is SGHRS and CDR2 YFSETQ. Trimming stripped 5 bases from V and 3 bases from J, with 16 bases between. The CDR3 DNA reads TGCGCCAGCAGGAGGTTTACCGTGGAGACAGATACGCAGTATTTT. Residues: CASRRFTVETDTQYF.

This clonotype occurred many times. CDR3 region: CASSFGDRVDNEQFF. DNA for the CDR3: TGTGCCAGCAGTTTCGGGGACAGGGTGGACAATGAGCAGTTCTTC. The chain joins TRBV12-3 or TRBV12-4 to TRBJ2-1, with 9 bases identical to TRBD1. The CDR3 has 15 residues. The V and J ends lost 3 bases and 5 bases, in that order; junction bases with no gene match: 5.

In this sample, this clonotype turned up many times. CDR3 region: CSAASPGTSGSLNEQFF. DNA of the CDR3: TGCAGTGCCGCATCCCCCGGGACTAGCGGGAGCTTAAATGAGCAGTTCTTC. The genes are TRBV20-1 and TRBJ2-1; 14 bases match TRBD2. The CDR3 totals 17 residues. The germline V gene encodes CDR1 DFQATT and CDR2 SNEGSKA (reference sequence). Losses at the gene ends were 6 bases for V and 7 bases for J; bases not matched to a gene: 14.

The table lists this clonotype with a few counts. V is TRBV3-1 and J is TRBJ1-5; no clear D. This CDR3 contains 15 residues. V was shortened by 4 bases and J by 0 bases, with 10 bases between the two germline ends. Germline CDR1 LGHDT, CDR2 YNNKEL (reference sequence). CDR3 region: CASSRGKYSNQPQHF. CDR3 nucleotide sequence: TGTGCCAGCAGCCGCGGGAAATATAGCAATCAGCCCCAGCATTTT.

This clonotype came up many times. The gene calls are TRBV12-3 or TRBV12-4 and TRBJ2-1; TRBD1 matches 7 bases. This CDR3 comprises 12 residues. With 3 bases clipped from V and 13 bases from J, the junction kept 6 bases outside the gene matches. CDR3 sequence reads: CASSFMGQSQFF. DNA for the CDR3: TGTGCCAGCAGTTTCATGGGACAGAGTCAGTTCTTC.

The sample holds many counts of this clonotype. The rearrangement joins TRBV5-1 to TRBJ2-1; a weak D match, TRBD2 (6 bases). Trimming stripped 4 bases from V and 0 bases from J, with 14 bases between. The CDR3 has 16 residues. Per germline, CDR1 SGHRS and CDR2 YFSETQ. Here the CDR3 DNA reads TGCGCCAGCAGCCCGCACATGGGGGGCTCCTACAATGAGCAGTTCTTC. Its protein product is CASSPHMGGSYNEQFF. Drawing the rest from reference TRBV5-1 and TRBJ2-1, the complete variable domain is KAGVTQTPRYLIKTRGQQVTLSCSPISGHRSVSWYQQTPGQGLQFLFEYFSETQRNKGNFPGRFSGRQFSNSRSEMNVSTLELGDSALYLCASSPHMGGSYNEQFFGPGTRLTVL.

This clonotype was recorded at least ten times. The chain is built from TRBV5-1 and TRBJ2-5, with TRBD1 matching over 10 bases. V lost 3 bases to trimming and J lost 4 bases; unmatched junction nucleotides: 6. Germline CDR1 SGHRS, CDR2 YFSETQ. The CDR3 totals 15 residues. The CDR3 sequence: CASSSTGGAGETQYF. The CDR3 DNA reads TGCGCCAGCAGCTCGACAGGGGGCGCGGGAGAGACCCAGTACTTC.

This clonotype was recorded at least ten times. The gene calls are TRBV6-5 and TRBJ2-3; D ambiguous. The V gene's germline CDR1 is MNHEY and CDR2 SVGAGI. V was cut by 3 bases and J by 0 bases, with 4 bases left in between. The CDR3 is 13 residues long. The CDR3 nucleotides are TGTGCCAGCAGTTATCATAGCACAGATACGCAGTATTTT. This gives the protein CASSYHSTDTQYF.

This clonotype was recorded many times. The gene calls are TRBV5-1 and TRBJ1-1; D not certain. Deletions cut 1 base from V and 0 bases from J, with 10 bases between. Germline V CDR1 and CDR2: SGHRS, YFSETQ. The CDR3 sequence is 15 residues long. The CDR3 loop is CASSLWTEMNTEAFF. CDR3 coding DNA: TGCGCCAGCAGCTTGTGGACGGAAATGAACACTGAAGCTTTCTTT.

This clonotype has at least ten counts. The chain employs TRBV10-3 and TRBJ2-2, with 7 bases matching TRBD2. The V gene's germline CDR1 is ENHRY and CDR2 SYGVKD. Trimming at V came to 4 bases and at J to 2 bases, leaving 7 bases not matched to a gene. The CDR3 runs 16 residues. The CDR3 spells CAISAPRTRNTGELFF. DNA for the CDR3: TGTGCCATCAGTGCTCCCAGGACTAGAAACACCGGGGAGCTGTTTTTT.

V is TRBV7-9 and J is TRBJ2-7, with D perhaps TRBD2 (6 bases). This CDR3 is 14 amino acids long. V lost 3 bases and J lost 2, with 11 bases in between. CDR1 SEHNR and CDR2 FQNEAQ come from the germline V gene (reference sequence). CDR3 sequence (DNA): TGTGCCAGCAGCTTCCCCGGGAGCGCCTACGAGCAGTACTTC. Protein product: CASSFPGSAYEQYF.

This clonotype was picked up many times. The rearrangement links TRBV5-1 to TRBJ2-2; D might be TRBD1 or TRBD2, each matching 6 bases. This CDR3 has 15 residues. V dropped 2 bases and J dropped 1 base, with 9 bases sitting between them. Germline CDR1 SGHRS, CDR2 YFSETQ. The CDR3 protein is CASSLGGQNTGELFF. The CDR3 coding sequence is TGCGCCAGCAGCTTAGGGGGGCAGAACACCGGGGAGCTGTTTTTT.

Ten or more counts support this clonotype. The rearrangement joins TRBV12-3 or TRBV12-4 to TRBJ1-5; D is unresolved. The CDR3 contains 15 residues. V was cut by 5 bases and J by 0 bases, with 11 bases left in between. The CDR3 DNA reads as TGTGCCAGCAGTGGGTCGGCGTATAGCAATCAGCCCCAGCATTTT. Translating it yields CASSGSAYSNQPQHF.

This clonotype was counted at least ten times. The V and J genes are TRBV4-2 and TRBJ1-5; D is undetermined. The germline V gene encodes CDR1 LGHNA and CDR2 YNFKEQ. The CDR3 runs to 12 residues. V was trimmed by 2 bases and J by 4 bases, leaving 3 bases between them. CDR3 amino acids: CASSQPNQPQHF. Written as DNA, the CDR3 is TGTGCCAGCAGCCAACCGAATCAGCCCCAGCATTTT.

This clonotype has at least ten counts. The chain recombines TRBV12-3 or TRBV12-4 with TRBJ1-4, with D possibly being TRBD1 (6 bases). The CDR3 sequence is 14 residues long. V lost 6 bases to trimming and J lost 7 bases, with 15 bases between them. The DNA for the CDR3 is TGTGCCAGCAGCTCGACAGGCAGGGGTGAAAAACTGTTTTTT. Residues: CASSSTGRGEKLFF.

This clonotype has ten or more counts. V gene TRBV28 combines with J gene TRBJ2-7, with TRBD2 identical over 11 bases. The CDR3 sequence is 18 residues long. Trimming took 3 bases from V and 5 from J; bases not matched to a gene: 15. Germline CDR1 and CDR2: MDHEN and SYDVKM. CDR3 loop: CASSFFLGLAGGLDEQYF. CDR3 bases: TGTGCCAGCAGTTTCTTCCTAGGGCTAGCGGGAGGACTAGACGAGCAGTACTTC.

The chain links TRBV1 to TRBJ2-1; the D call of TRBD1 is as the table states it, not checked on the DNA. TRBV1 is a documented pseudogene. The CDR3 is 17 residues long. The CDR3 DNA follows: TGCACCAGCAGCCATAGCGAGCGCCTTCTCTCCTACAATGAGCAGTTCTTC. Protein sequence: CTSSHSERLLSYNEQFF.

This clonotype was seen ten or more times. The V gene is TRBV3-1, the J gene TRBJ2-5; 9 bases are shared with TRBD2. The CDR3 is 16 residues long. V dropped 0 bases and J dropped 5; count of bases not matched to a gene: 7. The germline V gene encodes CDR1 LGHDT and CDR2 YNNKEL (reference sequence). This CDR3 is CASSQDLRAGGETQYF. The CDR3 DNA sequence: TGTGCCAGCAGCCAAGATCTAAGAGCGGGAGGTGAGACCCAGTACTTC.

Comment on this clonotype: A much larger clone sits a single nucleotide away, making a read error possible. The CDR3 is CASSVEDLQQGDHGYTF. The CDR3 nucleotides are TGTGCCAGCAGCGTAGAAGACCTCCAACAGGGGGACCATGGCTACACCTTC. The chain combines TRBV9 with TRBJ1-2; TRBD1 aligns across 8 bases. V shed 0 bases, J shed 6 bases, and the junction held 13 bases outside the gene matches. The CDR3 consists of 17 residues. Germline CDR1 reads SGDLS; CDR2 reads YYNGEE.

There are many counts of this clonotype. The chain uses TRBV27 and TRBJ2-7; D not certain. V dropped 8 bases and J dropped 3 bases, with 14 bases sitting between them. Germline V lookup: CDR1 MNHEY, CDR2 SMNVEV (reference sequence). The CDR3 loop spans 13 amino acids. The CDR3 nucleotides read TGTGCCAGCCAGGCCAGGTCAGTCTACGAGCAGTACTTC. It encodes CASQARSVYEQYF.

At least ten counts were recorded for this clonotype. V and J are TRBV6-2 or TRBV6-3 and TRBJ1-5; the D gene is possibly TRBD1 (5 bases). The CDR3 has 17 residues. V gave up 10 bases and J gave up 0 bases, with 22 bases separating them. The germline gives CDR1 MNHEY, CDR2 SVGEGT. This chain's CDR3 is CATSPQGRSYSNQPQHF. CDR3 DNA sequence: TGTGCCACCTCTCCCCAGGGCCGGTCTTATAGCAATCAGCCCCAGCATTTT.

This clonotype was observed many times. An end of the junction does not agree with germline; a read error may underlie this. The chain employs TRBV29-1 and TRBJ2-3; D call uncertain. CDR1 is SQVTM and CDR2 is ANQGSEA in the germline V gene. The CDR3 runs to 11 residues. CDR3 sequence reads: CSGEGSPRQYF. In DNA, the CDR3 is TGCAGCGGTGAAGGGTCCCCACGGCAGTATTTT.

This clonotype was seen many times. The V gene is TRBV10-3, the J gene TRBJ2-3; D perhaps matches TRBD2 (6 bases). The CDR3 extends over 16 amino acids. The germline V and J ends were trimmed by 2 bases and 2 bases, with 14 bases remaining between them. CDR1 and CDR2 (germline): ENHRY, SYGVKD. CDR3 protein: CAISEGGDWITDTQYF. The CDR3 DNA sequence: TGTGCCATCAGTGAGGGAGGGGACTGGATCACAGATACGCAGTATTTT.

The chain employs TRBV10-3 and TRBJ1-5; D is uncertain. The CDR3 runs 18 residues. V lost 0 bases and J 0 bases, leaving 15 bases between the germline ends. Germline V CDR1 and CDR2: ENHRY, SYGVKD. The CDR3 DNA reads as TGTGCCATCAGTGAGTCGAAGGTAGGGTCAGTTAGCAATCAGCCCCAGCATTTT. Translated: CAISESKVGSVSNQPQHF.

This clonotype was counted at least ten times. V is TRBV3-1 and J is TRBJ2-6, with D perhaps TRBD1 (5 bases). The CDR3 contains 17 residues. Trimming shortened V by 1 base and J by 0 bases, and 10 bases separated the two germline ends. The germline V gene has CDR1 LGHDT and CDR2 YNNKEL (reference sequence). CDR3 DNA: TGTGCCAGCAGCCAAGGCAGTGGGGCCTCTGGGGCCAACGTCCTGACTTTC. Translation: CASSQGSGASGANVLTF.

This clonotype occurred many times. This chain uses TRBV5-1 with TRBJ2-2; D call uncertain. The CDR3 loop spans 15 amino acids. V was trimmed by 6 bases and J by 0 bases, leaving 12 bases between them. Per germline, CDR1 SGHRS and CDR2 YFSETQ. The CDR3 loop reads CASNPQGPNTGELFF. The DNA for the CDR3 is TGCGCCAGCAACCCGCAAGGGCCGAACACCGGGGAGCTGTTTTTT.

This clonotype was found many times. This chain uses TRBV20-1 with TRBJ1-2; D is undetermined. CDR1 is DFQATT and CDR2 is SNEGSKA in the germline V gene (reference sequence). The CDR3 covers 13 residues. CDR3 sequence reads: CRLTTWGGKGYTF. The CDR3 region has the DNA TGCAGACTCACGACGTGGGGTGGGAAAGGCTACACCTTC.

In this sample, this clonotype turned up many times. CDR3 amino acids: CASSPTAGTGGLEQYF. The CDR3 bases are TGTGCCAGCAGCCCTACCGCCGGGACAGGGGGGCTTGAGCAGTACTTC. J is TRBJ2-7 and V is TRBV27; 11 nucleotides align to TRBD1. Trimming took 6 bases from V and 7 from J; bases not matched to a gene: 14. Germline V gene lookup returns CDR1 MNHEY and CDR2 SMNVEV (reference sequence). The length of the CDR3 is 16 residues.

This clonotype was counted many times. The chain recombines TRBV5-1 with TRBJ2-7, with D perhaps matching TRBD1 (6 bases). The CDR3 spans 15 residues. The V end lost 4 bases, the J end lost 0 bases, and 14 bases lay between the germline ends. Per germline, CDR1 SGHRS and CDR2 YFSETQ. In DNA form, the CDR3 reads TGCGCCAGCAGCCAACCGACAGGCGCCTCCTACGAGCAGTACTTC. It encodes CASSQPTGASYEQYF.

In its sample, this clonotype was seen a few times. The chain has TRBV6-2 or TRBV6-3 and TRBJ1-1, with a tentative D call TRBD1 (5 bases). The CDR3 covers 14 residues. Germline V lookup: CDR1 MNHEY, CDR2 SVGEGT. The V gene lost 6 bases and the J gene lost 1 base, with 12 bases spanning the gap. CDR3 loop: CASRPRVTNTEAFF. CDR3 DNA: TGTGCCAGCAGGCCCAGGGTAACGAACACTGAAGCTTTCTTT.